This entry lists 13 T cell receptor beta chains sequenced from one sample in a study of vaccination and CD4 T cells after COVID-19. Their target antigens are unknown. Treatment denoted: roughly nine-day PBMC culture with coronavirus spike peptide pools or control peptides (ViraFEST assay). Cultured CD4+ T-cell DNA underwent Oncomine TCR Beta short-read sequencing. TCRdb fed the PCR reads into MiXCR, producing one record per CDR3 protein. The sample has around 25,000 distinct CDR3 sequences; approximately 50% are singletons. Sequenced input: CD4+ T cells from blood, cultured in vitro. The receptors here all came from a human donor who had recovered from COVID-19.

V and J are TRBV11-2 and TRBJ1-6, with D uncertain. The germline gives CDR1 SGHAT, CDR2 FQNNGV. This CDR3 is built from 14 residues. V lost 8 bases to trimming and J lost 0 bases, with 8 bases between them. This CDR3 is CASSGFSYNSPLHF. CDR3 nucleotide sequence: TGTGCCAGCTCCGGGTTCTCCTATAATTCACCCCTCCACTTT.

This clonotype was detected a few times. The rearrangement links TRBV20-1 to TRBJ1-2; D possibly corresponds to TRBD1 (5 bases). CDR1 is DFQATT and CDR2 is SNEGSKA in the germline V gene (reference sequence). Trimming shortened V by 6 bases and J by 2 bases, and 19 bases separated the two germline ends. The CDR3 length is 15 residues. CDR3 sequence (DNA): TGCAGTGCGAATCGACAGAAGTCAGCCAACTATGGCTACACCTTC. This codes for CSANRQKSANYGYTF.

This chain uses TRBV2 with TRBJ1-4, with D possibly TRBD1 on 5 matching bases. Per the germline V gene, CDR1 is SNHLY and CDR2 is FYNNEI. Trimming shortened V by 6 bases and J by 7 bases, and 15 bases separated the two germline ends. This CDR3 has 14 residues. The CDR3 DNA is TGTGCCAGCAGACGCCGGGGGGAGGTTGAAAAACTGTTTTTT. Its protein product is CASRRRGEVEKLFF.

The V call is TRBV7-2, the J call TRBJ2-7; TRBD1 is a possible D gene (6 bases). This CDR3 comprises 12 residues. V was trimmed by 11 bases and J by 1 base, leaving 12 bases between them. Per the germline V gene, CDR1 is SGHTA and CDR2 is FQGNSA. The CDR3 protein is CASTRGSYEQYF. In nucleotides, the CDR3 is TGTGCCTCAACCAGGGGTTCCTACGAGCAGTACTTC.

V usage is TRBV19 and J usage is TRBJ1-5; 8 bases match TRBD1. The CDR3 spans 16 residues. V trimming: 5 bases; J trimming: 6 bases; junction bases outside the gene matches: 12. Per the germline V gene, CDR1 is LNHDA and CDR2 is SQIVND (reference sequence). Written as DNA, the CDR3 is TGTGCCAGTAGTGCCGGGCGAGGCAGGGGGCTTCAGCCCCAGCATTTT. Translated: CASSAGRGRGLQPQHF.

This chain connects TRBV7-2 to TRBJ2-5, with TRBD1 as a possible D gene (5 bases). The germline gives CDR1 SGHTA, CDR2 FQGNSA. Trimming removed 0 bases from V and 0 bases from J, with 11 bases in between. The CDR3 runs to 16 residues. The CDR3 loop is CASSLAQLGHQETQYF. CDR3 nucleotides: TGTGCCAGCAGCTTAGCGCAGCTGGGGCACCAAGAGACCCAGTACTTC.

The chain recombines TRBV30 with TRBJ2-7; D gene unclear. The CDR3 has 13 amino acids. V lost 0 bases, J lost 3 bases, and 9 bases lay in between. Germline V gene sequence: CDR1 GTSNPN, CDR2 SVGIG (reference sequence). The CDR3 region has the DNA TGTGCCTGGAGTGTGGCTTTAGGCTACGAGCAGTACTTC. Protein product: CAWSVALGYEQYF.

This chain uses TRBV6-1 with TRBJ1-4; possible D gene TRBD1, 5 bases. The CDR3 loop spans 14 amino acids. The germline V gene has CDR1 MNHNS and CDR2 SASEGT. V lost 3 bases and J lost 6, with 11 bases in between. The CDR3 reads CASSDGGWDEKLFF. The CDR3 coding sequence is TGTGCCAGCAGTGATGGGGGGTGGGATGAAAAACTGTTTTTT.

CDR3: CASSLAVGGGTEAFF. The CDR3 DNA reads TGTGCCAGCAGCTTAGCGGTGGGGGGAGGGACTGAAGCTTTCTTT. V and J are TRBV7-2 and TRBJ1-1, with TRBD1 as a possible D gene (5 bases). V shed 0 bases and J shed 5 bases, with 13 bases lying between them. CDR1 is SGHTA, CDR2 FQGNSA, per germline. This CDR3 spans 15 amino acids. The whole variable domain, remainder taken from reference TRBV7-2 and TRBJ1-1, is GAGVSQSPSNKVTEKGKDVELRCDPISGHTALYWYRQSLGQGLEFLIYFQGNSAPDKSGLPSDRFSAERTGGSVSTLTIQRTQQEDSAVYLCASSLAVGGGTEAFFGQGTRLTVV.

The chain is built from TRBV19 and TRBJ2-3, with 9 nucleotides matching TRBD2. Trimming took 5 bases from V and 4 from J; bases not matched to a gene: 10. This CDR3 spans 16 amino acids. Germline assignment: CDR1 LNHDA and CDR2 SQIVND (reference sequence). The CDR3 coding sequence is TGTGCCAGTAGTCCACCAGGGACTAGCTTCGCAGATACGCAGTATTTT. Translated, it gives CASSPPGTSFADTQYF.

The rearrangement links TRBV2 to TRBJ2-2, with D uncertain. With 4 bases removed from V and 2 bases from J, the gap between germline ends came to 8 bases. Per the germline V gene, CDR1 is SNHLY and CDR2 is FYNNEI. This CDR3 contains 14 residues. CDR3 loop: CASSVASNTGELFF. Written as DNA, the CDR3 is TGTGCCAGCAGTGTGGCCAGCAACACCGGGGAGCTGTTTTTT.

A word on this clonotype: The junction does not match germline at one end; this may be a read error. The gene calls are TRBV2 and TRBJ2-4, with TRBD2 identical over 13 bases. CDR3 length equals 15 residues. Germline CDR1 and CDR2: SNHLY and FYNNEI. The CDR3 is CASDRDRGLAGPRAF. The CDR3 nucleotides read TGTGCCAGCGACCGGGACAGGGGACTAGCGGGACCTCGAGCCTTC. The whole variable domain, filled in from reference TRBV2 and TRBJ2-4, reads EPEVTQTPSHQVTQMGQEVILRCVPISNHLYFYWYRQILGQKVEFLVSFYNNEISEKSEIFDDQFSVERPDGSNFTLKIRSTKLEDSAMYFCASDRDRGLAGPRAFGAGTRLSVL.

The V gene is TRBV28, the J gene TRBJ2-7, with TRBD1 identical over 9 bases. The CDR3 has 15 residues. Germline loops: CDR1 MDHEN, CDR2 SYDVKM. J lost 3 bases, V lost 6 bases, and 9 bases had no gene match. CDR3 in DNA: TGTGCCAGCAGCCGCTCCGGGACAGGGTTCTACGAGCAGTACTTC. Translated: CASSRSGTGFYEQYF.